This TCR beta chain appears in the sequencing data of a study of T cell responses to AZD1222 COVID-19 vaccine. This clone is a singleton in its sample. Method: immunoSEQ multiplex PCR; TCRdb's copy keeps in-frame clones and lacks some. The sample has approximately 88,000 clones, around 73% seen once. The sequencing used peripheral blood, collected on day 0 of AZD1222 vaccination. The receptor's source is an adult in good health.

Here the CDR3 DNA reads TGTGCCAGCAGCTCGGGACTAGCGGCCTACACCGGGGAGCTGTTTTTT. Amino acid sequence: CASSSGLAAYTGELFF. The V and J genes are TRBV13 and TRBJ2-2, with 11 nucleotides matching TRBD2. The length of the CDR3 is 16 residues. Germline V gene data show CDR1 as PRHDT and CDR2 as FYEKMQ (reference sequence). V lost 4 bases to trimming and J lost 3 bases; unmatched junction nucleotides: 4.